Presented here are 12 T cell receptor beta chains from one specimen sequenced in a study of T-cell memory formation after mild COVID-19. Each CDR3 protein is one row after TCRdb ran MiXCR on the 5' RACE reads. The sample includes fewer than 400,000 distinct CDR3 sequences, about 16% seen only once; the top ten take 20% to 25%. Material: PBMCs or a T cell subset sorted from them (not recorded which). All receptors come from a man younger than 35 who had mild COVID-19 (a few samples of this study predate the infection). Cell type and time point are not known.

This clonotype turned up a few times. The chain is built from TRBV7-9 and TRBJ2-3; 7 bases fit TRBD2. V shed 5 bases and J 3 bases; nucleotides not matched to a gene: 17. The germline CDR1 and CDR2 sequences are SEHNR and FQNEAQ (reference sequence). The CDR3 consists of 18 residues. The CDR3 nucleotides are TGTGCCAGCAGCCCTATACCGGGGACTATAGCCGGAACAGATACGCAGTATTTT. Translation gives CASSPIPGTIAGTDTQYF.

The chain couples TRBV12-1 to TRBJ2-2; TRBD2, the table's D call, was not compared with the DNA. TRBV12-1 counts as a pseudogene. The CDR3 loop spans 18 amino acids. The CDR3 sequence: CASSPTEMGPSGTGELFF. As DNA, the CDR3 is TGTGCCAGCAGCCCCACTGAGATGGGGCCCTCGGGCACCGGGGAGCTGTTTTTT.

The V and J genes are TRBV5-1 and TRBJ2-2; 8 positions agree with TRBD2. The germline V gene encodes CDR1 SGHRS and CDR2 YFSETQ. V was clipped by 6 bases and J by 6 bases; unmatched bases: 13. The CDR3 consists of 16 residues. CDR3 in amino acids: CASTPPRGGHSGELFF. In DNA, the CDR3 is TGCGCCAGCACCCCCCCCCGGGGGGGCCACTCCGGGGAGCTGTTTTTT.

This clonotype was recorded a few times. V is TRBV4-3 and J is TRBJ1-6; 7 bases agree with TRBD1. Trimming at V came to 2 bases and at J to 3 bases, leaving 4 bases not matched to a gene. CDR3 length: 16 residues. Germline V gives CDR1 LGHNA, CDR2 YSLEER. In DNA form, the CDR3 reads TGCGCCAGCAGCCAACTCGGGACAGTCTATAATTCACCCCTCCACTTT. This sequence encodes CASSQLGTVYNSPLHF.

The CDR3 DNA follows: TGCGCCAGCAGCTTGACTAGCGGGGCGAATGAGCAGTTCTTC. It yields the protein CASSLTSGANEQFF. The chain couples TRBV5-1 to TRBJ2-1; 10 bases match TRBD2. The CDR3 is 14 amino acids. V lost 1 base, J lost 7 bases, and 2 bases stayed unmatched. Germline lookup yields CDR1 SGHRS and CDR2 YFSETQ.

The V and J genes are TRBV25-1 and TRBJ1-1; D unresolved. Trimming removed 0 bases at V and 6 bases at J, with 2 bases between. Per germline, CDR1 MGHDK and CDR2 SYGVNS. The CDR3 runs 11 residues. CDR3 DNA sequence: TGTGCCAGCAGTGAATATTCTGAAGCTTTCTTT. This sequence encodes CASSEYSEAFF.

This clonotype was counted between two and nine times. The rearrangement joins TRBV6-1 to TRBJ1-4; 11 bases map to TRBD1. Germline V gives CDR1 MNHNS, CDR2 SASEGT. Germline trimming cut 6 bases from V and 7 bases from J; bases unmatched to any gene: 4. The CDR3 length is 14 residues. The CDR3 nucleotides are TGTGCCAGCAGGCCTGGGACAGGGGGTGAAAAACTGTTTTTT. Translation gives CASRPGTGGEKLFF.

This clonotype was picked up a small number of times. The chain combines TRBV14 with TRBJ1-2; perhaps TRBD1 as D (5 bases). The germline V gene encodes CDR1 SGHDN and CDR2 FVKESK. There are 18 residues in the CDR3. V lost 4 bases and J 4 bases, leaving 25 bases between the germline ends. CDR3 amino acids: CASSPPLQTAQPGYGYTF. CDR3 nucleotide sequence: TGTGCCAGCAGCCCGCCTCTCCAGACAGCGCAGCCTGGCTATGGCTACACCTTC.

This clonotype has more than one count but fewer than ten. The V and J genes are TRBV6-5 and TRBJ1-1; maybe TRBD1 (6 bases). V was shortened by 1 base and J by 3 bases, with 15 bases between the two germline ends. CDR3 length equals 16 residues. Germline-derived CDR1 and CDR2 are MNHEY and SVGAGI. CDR3 bases: TGTGCCAGCAGTTACTTGAGTGGACAGCGGGACACTGAAGCTTTCTTT. Protein product: CASSYLSGQRDTEAFF.

The chain employs TRBV12-3 or TRBV12-4 and TRBJ2-3; 11 nucleotides match TRBD2. The junction had 12 bases not matched to a gene; V was cut back by 3 bases and J by 4 bases. The length of the CDR3 is 18 residues. The CDR3 spells CASSLGFLGSGGADTQYF. CDR3 nucleotide sequence: TGTGCCAGCAGTTTGGGTTTTTTGGGTAGCGGGGGGGCAGATACGCAGTATTTT.

J is TRBJ2-3 and V is TRBV29-1, with 11 bases lining up with TRBD2. This CDR3 contains 18 residues. Germline CDR1 SQVTM, CDR2 ANQGSEA. Germline trimming cut 6 bases from V and 2 bases from J; bases unmatched to any gene: 16. The CDR3 DNA reads TGCAGCGTCAAACTAGCGGGGGCCTTAACCACACACACAGATACGCAGTATTTT. Amino acid sequence: CSVKLAGALTTHTDTQYF.

This clonotype was found a few times. The chain carries TRBV6-5 and TRBJ2-5; 13 bases fit TRBD2. The CDR3 totals 16 residues. After removal of 6 bases from V and 2 bases from J, the junction contained 6 bases not matched to a gene. CDR1 is MNHEY and CDR2 is SVGAGI in the germline V gene. The CDR3: CASSYTSGGEQETQYF. In DNA, the CDR3 is TGTGCCAGCAGCTATACTAGCGGGGGGGAACAAGAGACCCAGTACTTC.